This T cell receptor (beta chain) was profiled in a study of T-cell memory formation after mild COVID-19. The study, taken as a whole, reports: Clones that contracted clustered mainly in CM and EM if CD4+ and in EMRA if CD8+. Pre-infection memory already had some responding clones, implying cross-reactive memory joined.

One entry per CDR3 protein results from TCRdb running MiXCR on the 5' RACE reads. The repertoire holds 150,000 to 200,000 distinct CDR3 sequences, with around 13% as singletons. To note about this clonotype: Its antigen is unidentified. It may be a read error: a sequence one base away is much more abundant.

V lost 2 bases and J lost 4, with 12 bases in between. This CDR3 has 15 residues. The genes are TRBV12-3 or TRBV12-4 and TRBJ1-5, with D uncertain. The source is a man between 18 and 35 years old who had mild COVID-19 (a few samples of this study predate the infection). Cell type and time point are not known. Sequencing was done on a sample of PBMCs or a T cell subset sorted from them (not recorded which). In DNA form, the CDR3 reads TGTGCCAGCAGTTTAAAGTTCAGTAGGAATCAGCCCCAGCATTTT. This codes for CASSLKFSRNQPQHF.